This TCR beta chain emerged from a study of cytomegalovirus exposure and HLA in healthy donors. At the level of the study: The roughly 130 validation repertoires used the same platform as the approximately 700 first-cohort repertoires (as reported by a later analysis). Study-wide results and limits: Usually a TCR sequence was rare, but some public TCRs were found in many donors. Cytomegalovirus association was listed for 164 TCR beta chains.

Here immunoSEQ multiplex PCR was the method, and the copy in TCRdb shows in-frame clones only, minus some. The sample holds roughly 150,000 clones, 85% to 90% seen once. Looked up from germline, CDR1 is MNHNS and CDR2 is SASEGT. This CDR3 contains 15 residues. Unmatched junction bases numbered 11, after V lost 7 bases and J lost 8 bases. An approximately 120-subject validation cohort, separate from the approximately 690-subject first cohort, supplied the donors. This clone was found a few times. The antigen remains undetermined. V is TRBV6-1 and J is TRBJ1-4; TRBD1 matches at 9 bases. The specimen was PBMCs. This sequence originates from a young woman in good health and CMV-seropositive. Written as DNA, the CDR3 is TGTGCCAGCAACGATGGGGGACAGGGATGGGAAAAACTGTTTTTT. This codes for CASNDGGQGWEKLFF.